This TCR beta chain comes out of a study of shared clonotypes between healthy human individuals. Trimming took 6 bases from V and 4 from J; bases not matched to a gene: 8. The CDR3 sequence is 14 residues long. Germline CDR1 is MNHNS and CDR2 is SASEGT. Generated by immunoSEQ multiplex PCR, the TCRdb table keeps only in-frame clones and is missing some. In the table there are about a million clones, 75% of which are singletons. The sequence derives from a man between 18 and 35 years old in good health. Sequences were obtained from memory CD4+ T cells sorted from blood. Subset in this sample: CD45RA-negative fraction. V is TRBV6-1 and J is TRBJ1-2; TRBD1 aligns across 7 bases. The CDR3 spells CASRNRGASYGYTF. DNA for the CDR3: TGTGCCAGCAGAAACAGGGGAGCTAGCTATGGCTACACCTTC.